These T cell receptor beta chains were read from a single sample in a study of cytomegalovirus exposure and HLA in healthy donors. Libraries were prepared by immunoSEQ multiplex PCR; TCRdb keeps only in-frame clonotypes and omits some of them. The table has 100,000 or so clones, more than 70% seen once. Sequencing used PBMCs. These receptors were collected from a man aged 25 to 45 in good health and CMV-seronegative. The CDR3 runs from the conserved cysteine through the conserved F or W.

J	V	CDR3
TRBJ2-1	TRBV9	CASSAEAAFLSNEQFF
TRBJ2-7	TRBV27	CASGSYRDVGQYF
TRBJ2-7	TRBV4-2	CASSDPRGQRYEQYF
TRBJ1-5	TRBV29-1	CSASHGLQGPQHF
TRBJ1-6	TRBV9	CASSPVGGSNSPLHF
TRBJ2-2	TRBV7-9	CASTRGLPGELFF
TRBJ2-2	TRBV18	CASSGRRGDTGELFF
TRBJ2-7	TRBV29-1	CSARQGSYEQYF
TRBJ2-7	TRBV11-2	CASSLDRNRYTSYEQYF
TRBJ1-6	TRBV10-3	CAISAGTGNSPLHF
TRBJ2-5	TRBV30	CAWSRGQGAGETQYF
TRBJ1-5	TRBV5-1	CASSLGLVAPLHVYSNQPQHF
TRBJ2-5	TRBV18	CASFTGRGNQETQYF
TRBJ2-7	TRBV30	CAWNLGQVYEQYF
TRBJ1-1	TRBV29-1	CSVDGRGTEAFF
TRBJ1-2	TRBV7-8	CASSFKQGGHYKQYTF
TRBJ2-7	TRBV27	CASSPGTAYEQYF
TRBJ2-7	TRBV15	CATSRGTVISYEQYF
TRBJ2-7	TRBV5-6	CASSPSGSSYEQYF
TRBJ2-5	TRBV6-1	CASSEARGTSGLQETQYF
TRBJ2-6	TRBV28	CASSLRAGSSGANVLTF
TRBJ2-1	TRBV4-2	CASSLGGNEQFF
TRBJ2-7	TRBV2	CASAPGTVTSYEQYF
TRBJ2-7	TRBV5-6	CASSRLTSDQSEQYF
TRBJ1-1	TRBV4-1	CASSLFAEVNTEAFF
TRBJ2-1	TRBV6-5	CASSFGGFYNEQFF
TRBJ2-3	TRBV18	CASSPGLAGFTDTQYF
TRBJ2-7	TRBV11-2	CASSGEFPGGFYEQYF
TRBJ1-4	TRBV29-1	CSVGRGSHEKLFF
TRBJ2-3	TRBV2	CASSVLAGASDTQYF
-	TRBV5-1	CASSNPTGLPSEQYF
TRBJ2-1	TRBV28	CASSPTWNEQFF
TRBJ1-1	TRBV5-1	CASYQVNTEAFF
TRBJ1-5	TRBV18	CASSPGGGEQPQHF
TRBJ1-5	TRBV29-1	CSASTGRGNQPQHF
TRBJ2-7	TRBV15	CATSIRTGDDEQYF
TRBJ2-1	TRBV6-1	CASRLGLVWDEQFF
TRBJ2-5	TRBV11-2	CASSGRLARYQETQYF
TRBJ2-2	TRBV11-1	CASSRGIREVTGELFF
TRBJ2-5	TRBV15	CATGASLVGRETQYF
TRBJ2-1	TRBV10-1	CASKRTSGSVYEQFF
TRBJ2-5	TRBV28	CASTRSWRGQGLFVTQYF
TRBJ2-7	TRBV7-7	CASSPGLAGGADEQYF
TRBJ2-5	TRBV30	CAWSGGTQYF
TRBJ1-4	TRBV18	CASSRGRGEKLFF
TRBJ2-3	TRBV4-1	CASSSGRGPADTQYF
TRBJ2-7	TRBV18	CASSPIVRGGNEQYF
TRBJ1-5	TRBV6-6	CASRAGTGNQPQHF
TRBJ1-2	TRBV29-1	CSVYEQDLSYGYTF
TRBJ2-5	TRBV5-8	CASRKGVVETQYF
TRBJ1-5	TRBV7-9	CASSLEREGQPQHF
TRBJ2-1	TRBV30	CAWTDRDNEQFF
TRBJ1-1	TRBV6-1	CASSELRGTEAFF
TRBJ2-3	TRBV4-2	CASSQVLSWAGRTTDTQYF
TRBJ1-1	TRBV5-4	CASTLPGSGTEAFF
TRBJ2-7	TRBV4-1	CASSLEEVAGGSYEQYF
TRBJ2-1	TRBV4-3	CASSQGLGTSGRAGNEQFF
TRBJ2-4	TRBV5-4	CASSFVTDRTKNIQYF
TRBJ2-2	TRBV11-3	CASSSGQRIGELFF